This is a list of T cell receptor beta chains from one sample in a study of vaccination effects on CD4 cells after COVID-19. The antigens these receptors bind are not known. The method was immunoSEQ multiplex PCR; TCRdb's version includes in-frame clones alone and lacks a portion of them. The sample lists 60,000 to 70,000 clones, around 81% occurring once. Sequencing was performed on CD4+ T cells from PBMCs cultured with HCoV-229E spike peptides, taken before COVID-19 vaccination. The receptors originated from a human donor who received a COVID-19 vaccine. Both conserved end residues are part of each CDR3. Fields, in order: clone size, V gene, D gene, J gene, CDR3 protein, CDR3 DNA. A D gene is named only where the DNA matches it firmly. Size values are once, few and many counts, or a class for expanded clones, and some rows have none.

-	TRBV2	TRBD2	TRBJ2-1	CASSEARLAEYNEQFF	TGTGCCAGCAGTGAAGCGCGACTAGCGGAGTACAATGAGCAGTTCTTC
-	TRBV11-2	TRBD1	TRBJ1-2	CASSLAGQGRIANYGYTF	TGTGCCAGCAGCTTAGCCGGACAGGGGCGGATAGCTAACTATGGCTACACCTTC
-	TRBV5-4	-	TRBJ1-2	CASSLSTRGGGYTF	TGTGCCAGCAGCTTGAGTACAAGGGGCGGTGGCTACACCTTC
-	TRBV6-2/TRBV6-3	TRBD1	TRBJ2-3	CASSYPQGAGTDTQYF	TGTGCCAGCAGTTACCCCCAGGGGGCGGGCACAGATACGCAGTATTTT
-	TRBV19	-	TRBJ2-1	CASRRGGRADEQFF	TGTGCCAGTAGGAGGGGGGGGAGAGCGGATGAGCAGTTCTTC
-	TRBV29-1	-	TRBJ1-2	CSVDQQNSLYGYTF	TGCAGCGTTGACCAACAAAACTCGCTCTATGGCTACACCTTC
-	TRBV19	-	TRBJ1-5	CASRRGDGQPQHF	TGTGCCAGTAGGCGAGGGGACGGTCAGCCCCAGCATTTT
-	TRBV18	TRBD1	TRBJ1-1	CASSPWTGENTEAFF	TGTGCCAGCTCACCCTGGACAGGGGAGAACACTGAAGCTTTCTTT
-	TRBV7-2	-	TRBJ2-2	CASSLTGRGNTGELFF	TGTGCCAGCAGCTTAACGGGCAGGGGAAACACCGGGGAGCTGTTTTTT
once	TRBV30	-	TRBJ1-3	CAWSVFSGNTIYF	TGTGCCTGGAGTGTATTCTCTGGAAACACCATATATTTT
-	TRBV7-4	-	TRBJ1-3	CASSLGGAGNTIYF	TGTGCCAGCAGCTTAGGCGGGGCCGGAAACACCATATATTTT
-	TRBV5-1	-	TRBJ1-6	CASSMTTGTVVQYLHF	TGCGCCAGCAGTATGACTACCGGGACGGTTGTACAATACCTCCACTTT
-	TRBV5-1	TRBD1	TRBJ1-2	CASSADRGIYGYTF	TGCGCCAGCAGCGCTGACAGGGGAATCTATGGCTACACCTTC
-	TRBV6-5	-	TRBJ2-1	CASSDPPGDEQFF	TGTGCCAGCAGCGATCCGCCGGGAGACGAGCAGTTCTTC
-	TRBV7-9	-	TRBJ1-5	CASSPGRGPSPQHF	TGTGCCAGCAGCCCTGGACGTGGCCCATCGCCCCAGCATTTT
-	TRBV14	TRBD1	TRBJ2-1	CASSQEYDRGRDNEQFF	TGTGCCAGCAGCCAAGAATACGACAGGGGGCGCGACAATGAGCAGTTCTTC
-	TRBV28	TRBD1	TRBJ2-2	CASLRQGASGELFF	TGTGCCAGCCTTCGACAGGGGGCGTCGGGGGAGCTGTTTTTT